Below are 7 T cell receptor beta chains sequenced from a single sample in a study of identical twins (dated by TCRdb to about 2016). Preparation of the library involved 5' RACE. The sample was run on an Illumina HiSeq 2000. The public reads were quality trimmed at Q25 with fastp and then assembled into clones with MiXCR by TCRdb, keeping productive beta chains. CDR3 protein sequences are deduplicated, and each keeps its most common genes and DNA. Here the sample has a few hundred thousand distinct CDR3 sequences; approximately 17% occur a single time. The ten top clones hold 12% of the sample. Sequencing used naive T cells sorted from blood. According to the study, the label for this sample's cell subset or site signals: cells isolated with a human naive T-cell isolation kit. These receptors came from a man over 45 in good health.

This chain connects TRBV20-1 to TRBJ2-1, with unresolved D. V dropped 5 bases and J dropped 3 bases, with 14 bases sitting between them. This CDR3 is 14 amino acids long. Germline-derived CDR1 and CDR2 are DFQATT and SNEGSKA (reference sequence). This chain's CDR3 is CSAYRPALYNEQFF. The CDR3 coding sequence is TGCAGTGCTTACCGACCCGCCCTCTACAATGAGCAGTTCTTC.

The chain employs TRBV7-2 and TRBJ2-7; TRBD1 matches 8 bases. Germline values: CDR1 SGHTA, CDR2 FQGNSA. V gave up 5 bases and J gave up 6 bases; unmatched junction bases: 6. CDR3 length: 13 amino acids. CDR3 nucleotides: TGTGCCAGCAGCCTGCGGGACAGGCCCGAGCAGTACTTC. The encoded protein is CASSLRDRPEQYF. The whole variable domain, filled in from reference TRBV7-2 and TRBJ2-7, reads GAGVSQSPSNKVTEKGKDVELRCDPISGHTALYWYRQSLGQGLEFLIYFQGNSAPDKSGLPSDRFSAERTGGSVSTLTIQRTQQEDSAVYLCASSLRDRPEQYFGPGTRLTVT.

This clonotype was observed a handful of times. The chain couples TRBV4-2 to TRBJ2-3, with 11 nucleotides matching TRBD2. The CDR3 has 19 amino acids. Germline-derived CDR1 and CDR2 are LGHNA and YNFKEQ. Germline trimming cut 4 bases from V and 0 bases from J; bases unmatched to any gene: 12. For the CDR3, the DNA is TGTGCCAGCAGCCGGCCGGGACTAGCGGAAATATCTAGCACAGATACGCAGTATTTT. Amino acid sequence: CASSRPGLAEISSTDTQYF.

Only a few counts were recorded for this clonotype. The gene calls are TRBV12-3 or TRBV12-4 and TRBJ2-2; TRBD2 matches at 7 bases. V was pared by 0 bases and J by 5 bases, with 12 bases of the junction left unmatched. The CDR3 totals 18 residues. CDR3 sequence reads: CASSLALTSPGRTGELFF. The CDR3 nucleotides read TGTGCCAGCAGTTTAGCGCTGACTAGCCCGGGTCGAACCGGGGAGCTGTTTTTT.

This sequence joins TRBV15 and TRBJ1-5; TRBD1 might be the D (5 bases). This CDR3 contains 13 residues. With 1 base removed from V and 7 bases from J, the gap between germline ends came to 8 bases. In germline, CDR1 is LNHNV, CDR2 YYDKDF (reference sequence). As DNA, the CDR3 is TGTGCCACCAGCAGAGGCGGGGCACAGCCCCAGCATTTT. Translating it yields CATSRGGAQPQHF.

This chain links TRBV5-1 with TRBJ1-2; no clear D gene. The CDR3 length is 13 residues. The V end lost 4 bases, the J end lost 2 bases, and 9 bases lay between the germline ends. CDR1 SGHRS and CDR2 YFSETQ come from the germline V gene. The CDR3 DNA reads TGCGCCAGCAGCCCTGACACGAACTATGGCTACACCTTC. Its protein product is CASSPDTNYGYTF.

The J gene is TRBJ1-3, the V gene TRBV7-2; a possible D gene is TRBD1 (5 bases). Germline V gene sequence: CDR1 SGHTA, CDR2 FQGNSA. The CDR3 is made up of 15 amino acids. Trimming removed 3 bases from V and 2 bases from J, with 11 bases in between. DNA for the CDR3: TGTGCCAGCAGCTTGGCAGGACAAGCTGGAAACACCATATATTTT. Amino acids: CASSLAGQAGNTIYF.